This TCR beta chain was retrieved from a study of cytomegalovirus exposure and HLA in healthy donors. Only in-frame clones appear in the TCRdb table, and some are missing; sequencing was by immunoSEQ multiplex PCR. In the table there are hundreds of thousands of clones, over 80% of which are singletons. The clonotype comes from a young woman in good health and CMV-seronegative. The sequenced sample was PBMCs.

The CDR3 sequence is CASSQDSAAALYEQYF. CDR3 nucleotides: TGCGCCAGCAGCCAAGATTCGGCAGCCGCTTTATACGAGCAGTACTTC. The rearrangement links TRBV4-1 to TRBJ2-7, with no clear D. V lost 0 bases and J 4 bases, leaving 16 bases between the germline ends. Germline V gene data show CDR1 as MGHRA and CDR2 as YSYEKL. This CDR3 region has 16 residues.